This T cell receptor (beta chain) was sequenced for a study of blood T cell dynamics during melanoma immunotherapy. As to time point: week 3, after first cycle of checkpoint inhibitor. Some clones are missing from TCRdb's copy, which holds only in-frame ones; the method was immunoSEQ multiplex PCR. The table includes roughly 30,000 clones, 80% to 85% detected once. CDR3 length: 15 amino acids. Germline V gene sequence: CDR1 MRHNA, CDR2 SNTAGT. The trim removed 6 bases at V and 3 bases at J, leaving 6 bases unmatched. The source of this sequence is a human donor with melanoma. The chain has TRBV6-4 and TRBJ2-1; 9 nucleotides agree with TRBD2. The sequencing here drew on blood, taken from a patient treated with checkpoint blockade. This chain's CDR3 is CASSELAGDYNEQFF. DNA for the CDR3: TGTGCCAGCAGCGAGTTAGCGGGGGACTACAATGAGCAGTTCTTC.